This T cell receptor (beta chain) emerged from a study of beta chain features in type 1 diabetes. As concerns this clone: Its antigen is still unknown.

Study results and caveats: When Type 1 diabetes patients were examined, their TCRB CDR3s proved moderately but significantly shorter in all four CD4+ subsets. VDJ junctions from patients with type 1 diabetes contained fewer insertions and more deletions.

V was pared by 3 bases and J by 3 bases, with 8 bases between. The CDR3 length is 13 residues. Germline lookup yields CDR1 MDHEN and CDR2 SYDVKM. Sequenced material consisted of expressed TCRB transcripts (all of the isolated RNA was reverse transcribed). Clones were read by immunoSEQ multiplex PCR, and TCRdb kept only the in-frame ones, dropping some. The profile covers about 370,000 clones, with roughly 16% appearing a single time and approximately 0.02% taken by the ten largest. The sequenced sample consisted of naive CD4+ T cells from blood. This chain links TRBV28 with TRBJ1-2; D is unresolved. The sequence derives from a woman between 18 and 29 years old in good health. The CDR3 coding sequence is TGTGCCAGCAGTTTGGGCAGGTACTATGGCTACACCTTC. It specifies CASSLGRYYGYTF.